Each of the 25 T cell receptor beta chains below was sequenced from the same sample in a study of T-cell reconstitution after alpha-beta-depleted transplantation in children. The study, taken as a whole, reports: Approximately two months post-transplant, alpha-beta T cells reportedly originated from several hundred expanded graft clones.

Their specific antigens are unknown. Molecular barcoding with unique molecular identifiers was used for the TCRbeta library. Each CDR3 protein is one row after TCRdb ran MiXCR on the PCR reads. The repertoire has approximately 32,000 distinct CDR3 sequences, approximately 6.5% of them found once; the top ten carry 25% to 30%. Sequences were derived from peripheral blood, sampled 60 days after TCRalphabeta/CD19-depleted stem cell transplant. These receptor sequences come from a child under three years old who had a stem cell transplant for acute myeloid leukemia, so the T cells may come from the graft donor.

This clonotype was seen only a few times. The chain carries TRBV24-1 and TRBJ2-3, with 8 bases matching TRBD1. Germline V gene lookup returns CDR1 KGHDR and CDR2 SFDVKD. This CDR3 spans 15 amino acids. The V and J ends lost 8 bases and 0 bases, in that order; junction bases with no gene match: 6. The CDR3 here is CATTAQGESTDTQYF. CDR3 DNA sequence: TGTGCCACCACCGCACAGGGGGAGAGCACAGATACGCAGTATTTT.

This clonotype turned up a few times. The rearrangement links TRBV12-3 or TRBV12-4 to TRBJ2-5; TRBD2 matches at 10 bases. The CDR3 contains 19 residues. V shed 11 bases and J 1 base; nucleotides not matched to a gene: 22. CDR3 nucleotides: TGTGCCTTCAGTTTCATCCCTTACGGGACTAGCGCCTTCCAAGAGACCCAGTACTTC. Protein product: CAFSFIPYGTSAFQETQYF.

This clonotype was seen at least ten times. The rearrangement joins TRBV9 to TRBJ2-1, with D hard to call. The CDR3 has 13 amino acids. Germline CDR1 SGDLS, CDR2 YYNGEE. V was trimmed by 3 bases and J by 8 bases, leaving 12 bases between them. The CDR3 region is CASSDSPIHEQFF. The CDR3 DNA sequence: TGTGCCAGCAGCGATAGCCCAATCCATGAGCAGTTCTTC.

There are many counts of this clonotype. This chain connects TRBV4-2 to TRBJ2-7, with 8 positions matching TRBD1. V was pared by 0 bases and J by 3 bases, with 10 bases of the junction left unmatched. Germline loops: CDR1 LGHNA, CDR2 YNFKEQ. This CDR3 contains 17 residues. The CDR3 DNA reads TGTGCCAGCAGCCAAGATTCGGACAGGGAAGGAAGCTACGAGCAGTACTTC. It translates to CASSQDSDREGSYEQYF.

This clonotype was picked up many times. The chain links TRBV4-3 to TRBJ2-3; 7 bases line up with TRBD1. The germline V gene has CDR1 LGHNA and CDR2 YSLEER. V dropped 4 bases and J dropped 0; count of bases not matched to a gene: 7. CDR3 length equals 16 residues. This CDR3 reads CASSLRPGGSTDTQYF. For the CDR3, the DNA is TGCGCCAGCAGCCTACGCCCAGGGGGTAGCACAGATACGCAGTATTTT.

This clonotype showed up many times. The J gene is TRBJ2-3, the V gene TRBV28, with TRBD1 as a possible D gene (6 bases). CDR1 is MDHEN, CDR2 SYDVKM, per germline. The length of the CDR3 is 15 residues. The V and J ends lost 6 bases and 2 bases respectively, with 15 bases between them. The CDR3, as DNA: TGTGCCAGCAGCCCCGGTACAGGGCCCACAGATACGCAGTATTTT. It is translated as CASSPGTGPTDTQYF.

In this sample, this clonotype turned up many times. This chain uses TRBV27 with TRBJ2-2; D is possibly TRBD2 (7 bases). Germline V CDR1 and CDR2: MNHEY, SMNVEV (reference sequence). V lost 7 bases and J lost 5, with 14 bases in between. This CDR3 spans 14 amino acids. DNA for the CDR3: TGTGCCAGCAAAACGAGGGGGGGGACCGGGGAGCTGTTTTTT. Encoded protein: CASKTRGGTGELFF.

This clonotype has ten or more counts. V gene TRBV18 combines with J gene TRBJ2-5; the D is unclear. The CDR3 contains 14 residues. V lost 1 base and J 2 bases, leaving 8 bases between the germline ends. Germline CDR1 KGHSH, CDR2 LQKENI. The CDR3 is CASSPRSGQETQYF. The CDR3 DNA is TGTGCCAGCTCACCACGCTCTGGGCAAGAGACCCAGTACTTC.

This sequence joins TRBV7-9 and TRBJ2-3; 13 nucleotides align to TRBD2. V shed 5 bases, J shed 6 bases, and the junction held 11 bases outside the gene matches. The V gene's germline CDR1 is SEHNR and CDR2 FQNEAQ (reference sequence). CDR3 length equals 17 residues. The CDR3 nucleotides read TGTGCCAGCAGCCACACCGGGACTAGCGGGATGCCCGATACGCAGTATTTT. As protein: CASSHTGTSGMPDTQYF. Looking up the rest from reference TRBV7-9 and TRBJ2-3 gives the full variable domain: DTGVSQNPRHKITKRGQNVTFRCDPISEHNRLYWYRQTLGQGPEFLTYFQNEAQLEKSRLLSDRFSAERPKGSFSTLEIQRTEQGDSAMYLCASSHTGTSGMPDTQYFGPGTRLTVL.

Many counts were recorded for this clonotype. The chain uses TRBV5-6 and TRBJ2-7, with no clear D. This CDR3 region has 16 residues. Trimming took 3 bases from V and 4 from J, leaving 20 bases between them. Germline CDR1 reads SGHDT; CDR2 reads YYEEEE. In DNA form, the CDR3 reads TGTGCCAGCAGCTCCTTACCTGGACGTCCCAGATACGAGCAGTACTTC. It is translated as CASSSLPGRPRYEQYF.

This chain joins TRBV18 and TRBJ1-3; unclear D gene. CDR1 and CDR2 (germline): KGHSH, LQKENI. V lost 0 bases to trimming and J lost 1 base, with 7 bases between them. The CDR3 covers 15 residues. The CDR3 spells CASSPPMGSGNTIYF. CDR3 bases: TGTGCCAGCTCACCACCAATGGGTTCTGGAAACACCATATATTTT.

In this sample, this clonotype turned up many times. This chain uses TRBV29-1 with TRBJ1-1; D possibly corresponds to TRBD1 (5 bases). V shed 7 bases and J shed 6 bases, with 15 bases lying between them. The length of the CDR3 is 12 residues. Per germline, CDR1 SQVTM and CDR2 ANQGSEA. The CDR3 bases are TGCAGCGCCCAAGGGGAGGGCCCTGAAGCTTTCTTT. Translating gives CSAQGEGPEAFF.

This clonotype was seen at least ten times. V usage is TRBV15 and J usage is TRBJ1-6, with 9 positions matching TRBD1. The CDR3 is 14 amino acids. Germline V gene data show CDR1 as LNHNV and CDR2 as YYDKDF (reference sequence). The V and J ends lost 5 bases and 9 bases, in that order; junction bases with no gene match: 5. In DNA, the CDR3 is TGTGCCACCAGCCCCCGGGACAGGGTTTCACCCCTCCACTTT. Its protein is CATSPRDRVSPLHF.

This clonotype has at least ten counts. The chain joins TRBV13 to TRBJ2-7; a possible D gene is TRBD2 (6 bases). The V end was cut by 3 bases, the J end by 1 base, with 10 bases between. Germline V gene data show CDR1 as PRHDT and CDR2 as FYEKMQ (reference sequence). CDR3 length: 14 amino acids. The CDR3 sequence: CASSFGTVSYEQYF. CDR3 nucleotides: TGTGCCAGCAGCTTCGGGACTGTTTCCTACGAGCAGTACTTC.

As to this clonotype: A much larger clone lies a single base off, so this may be a read error. This CDR3 fails to terminate in the conserved phenylalanine or tryptophan, so it likely reflects a read error. The chain combines TRBV28 with TRBJ1-3, with a tentative D call TRBD1 (5 bases). CDR1 and CDR2 (germline): MDHEN, SYDVKM. The V gene lost 7 bases and the J gene lost 3 bases, with 13 bases spanning the gap. The CDR3 sequence is 14 residues long. The CDR3 loop is CASTLGGNGNTIYS. The CDR3 DNA sequence: TGTGCCAGCACTCTCGGGGGGAATGGAAACACCATATATTCT.

This clonotype was counted a few times. The V gene is TRBV20-1, the J gene TRBJ2-7; 7 positions match TRBD1. This CDR3 spans 14 amino acids. Trimming cost V 0 bases and J 3 bases; bases outside gene matches: 5. Germline assignment: CDR1 DFQATT and CDR2 SNEGSKA (reference sequence). DNA of the CDR3: TGCAGTGCTAGAGATCACAGGGGACACTACGAGCAGTACTTC. Translating gives CSARDHRGHYEQYF.

This clonotype was observed at least ten times. The chain is built from TRBV29-1 and TRBJ1-1; TRBD1 matches 10 bases. Looked up from germline, CDR1 is SQVTM and CDR2 is ANQGSEA. The V and J ends lost 8 bases and 4 bases, in that order; junction bases with no gene match: 7. CDR3 length: 13 residues. Here the CDR3 reads CSLMGDRGTEAFF. CDR3 bases: TGCAGCCTCATGGGGGACAGGGGCACTGAAGCTTTCTTT.

This clonotype came up a few times. V gene TRBV19 combines with J gene TRBJ1-1, with 7 bases that match TRBD1. Germline CDR1 is LNHDA and CDR2 is SQIVND (reference sequence). The CDR3 has 13 residues. The trim removed 7 bases at V and 3 bases at J, leaving 5 bases unmatched. CDR3: CASTPRGYTEAFF. In nucleotides, the CDR3 is TGTGCCAGTACCCCCAGGGGGTACACTGAAGCTTTCTTT.

This clonotype was counted at least ten times. The chain joins TRBV7-8 to TRBJ1-1, with 8 bases identical to TRBD1. In germline, CDR1 is SGHVS, CDR2 FQNEAQ. This CDR3 is built from 15 residues. Losses at the gene ends were 1 base for V and 5 bases for J; bases not matched to a gene: 6. The CDR3 nucleotides read TGTGCCAGCAGCTTAGAACCAGGGGGCGCGACTGAAGCTTTCTTT. This translates into CASSLEPGGATEAFF. Drawing the rest from reference TRBV7-8 and TRBJ1-1, the complete variable domain is GAGVSQSPRYKVAKRGQDVALRCDPISGHVSLFWYQQALGQGPEFLTYFQNEAQLDKSGLPSDRFFAERPEGSVSTLKIQRTQQEDSAVYLCASSLEPGGATEAFFGQGTRLTVV.

With regard to this clonotype: The junction does not match germline at one end; this may be a read error. The chain links TRBV4-2 to TRBJ2-6; perhaps TRBD1 as D (5 bases). Germline V gene lookup returns CDR1 LGHNA and CDR2 YNFKEQ. The CDR3 is 14 residues long. DNA for the CDR3: TGTGCCAGCAGCCTCGGCTCTGGGGCCAACGTCCCGACTTTC. Its translation is CASSLGSGANVPTF.

The chain joins TRBV21-1 to TRBJ2-3; TRBD2, the table's D call, lacks a check against the DNA. TRBV21-1 is termed a pseudogene. The CDR3 has 24 amino acids. In DNA form, the CDR3 reads TGTGCCAGCAGCAAAGCGCTAAAGGGGGCACCTAGCGGGAGTCCTATAATATGTACAGATACGCAGTATTTT. This translates into CASSKALKGAPSGSPIICTDTQYF.

CDR3 coding DNA: TGTGCCAGCAGTTACATAGACCCCGGGGAGCTGTTTTTT. Translation gives CASSYIDPGELFF. This sequence joins TRBV6-2 or TRBV6-3 and TRBJ2-2; D not certain. The germline gives CDR1 MNHEY, CDR2 SVGEGT. V was clipped by 2 bases and J by 6 bases, with 7 bases between them. The CDR3 sequence is 13 residues long.

This clonotype was picked up many times. The chain uses TRBV29-1 and TRBJ1-2; unclear D gene. Germline V gene data show CDR1 as SQVTM and CDR2 as ANQGSEA. This CDR3 contains 12 residues. The ends were cut back, 7 bases at V and 1 base at J, with 10 bases in the middle. CDR3 nucleotide sequence: TGCAGCGCCCCAGACATTAACTATGGCTACACCTTC. This translates into CSAPDINYGYTF.

Here the CDR3 reads CASSPPRASGSLPGDTQYF. CDR3 sequence (DNA): TGTGCCAGCAGTCCCCCCCGGGCTAGCGGGAGCCTCCCCGGAGATACGCAGTATTTT. The rearrangement joins TRBV28 to TRBJ2-3; 10 bases align to TRBD2. Germline CDR1 and CDR2: MDHEN and SYDVKM. V gave up 5 bases and J gave up 5 bases; unmatched junction bases: 19. The CDR3 contains 19 residues.

This clonotype showed up just a few times. V is TRBV7-2 and J is TRBJ2-3; a possible D gene is TRBD1 (5 bases). The CDR3 runs to 14 residues. The germline V gene encodes CDR1 SGHTA and CDR2 FQGNSA. V lost 11 bases, J lost 2 bases, and 17 bases lay in between. As DNA, the CDR3 is TGTGCCTCAGCTTGGACAAGGCCCACAGATACGCAGTATTTT. Its translation: CASAWTRPTDTQYF.